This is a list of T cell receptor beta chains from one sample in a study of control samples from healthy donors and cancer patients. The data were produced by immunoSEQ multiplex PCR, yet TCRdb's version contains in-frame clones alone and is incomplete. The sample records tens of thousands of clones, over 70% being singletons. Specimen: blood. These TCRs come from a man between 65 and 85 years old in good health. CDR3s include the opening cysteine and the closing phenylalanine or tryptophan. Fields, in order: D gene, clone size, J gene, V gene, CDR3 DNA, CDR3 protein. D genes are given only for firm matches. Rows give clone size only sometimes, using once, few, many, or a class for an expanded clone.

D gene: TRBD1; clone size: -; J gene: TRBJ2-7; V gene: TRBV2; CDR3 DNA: TGTGCCAGCAGTGAAGGGGACAGGGCCTACGAGCAGTACTTC; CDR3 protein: CASSEGDRAYEQYF
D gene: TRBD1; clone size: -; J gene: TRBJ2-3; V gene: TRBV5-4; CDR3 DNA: TGTGCCAGCAGCTCGGACAGGGTAAGAAGCACAGATACGCAGTATTTT; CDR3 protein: CASSSDRVRSTDTQYF
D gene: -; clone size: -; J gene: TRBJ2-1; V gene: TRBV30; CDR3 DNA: TGTGCCTCTCCAGGGTCGAGCTCCTACAATGAGCAGTTCTTC; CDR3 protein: CASPGSSSYNEQFF
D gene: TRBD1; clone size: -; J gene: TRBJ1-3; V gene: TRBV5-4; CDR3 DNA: TGTGCCAGCAGCTCCACAGGGGGTGGTGGAAACACCATATATTTT; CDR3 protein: CASSSTGGGGNTIYF
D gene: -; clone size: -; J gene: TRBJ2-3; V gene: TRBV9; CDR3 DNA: TGTGCCAGCAGAGGACCAGGGTCGGCTACGCAGTATTTT; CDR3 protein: CASRGPGSATQYF
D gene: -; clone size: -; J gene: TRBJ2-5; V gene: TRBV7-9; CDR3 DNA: TGTGCCAGCAGCAGAGCCGGGTCTCAAGAGACCCAGTACTTC; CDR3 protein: CASSRAGSQETQYF
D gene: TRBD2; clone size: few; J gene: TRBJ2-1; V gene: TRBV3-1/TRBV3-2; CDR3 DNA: TGTGCCAGCAGCCAAGAGATAAGGACTAGCTCCTACAATGAGCAGTTCTTC; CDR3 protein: CASSQEIRTSSYNEQFF
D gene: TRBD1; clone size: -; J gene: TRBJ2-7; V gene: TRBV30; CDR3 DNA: TGTGCCTGGAGTCACCGGTTCCGGGACAGGGGTCACGAGCAGTACTTC; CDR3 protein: CAWSHRFRDRGHEQYF
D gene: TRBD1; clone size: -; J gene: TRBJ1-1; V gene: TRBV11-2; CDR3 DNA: TGTGCCATCCGGGGACAGATGAACACTGAAGCTTTCTTT; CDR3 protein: CAIRGQMNTEAFF
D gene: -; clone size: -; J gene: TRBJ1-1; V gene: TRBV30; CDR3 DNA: TGTGCCTGGAGTCCTCCTATCGCCGGAAGGACAGCTTTCTTT; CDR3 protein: CAWSPPIAGRTAFF
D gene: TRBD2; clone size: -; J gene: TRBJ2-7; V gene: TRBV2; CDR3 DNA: TGTGCCAGCAGTGATACCCGGACTAGCTTTGAGCAGTACTTC; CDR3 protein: CASSDTRTSFEQYF
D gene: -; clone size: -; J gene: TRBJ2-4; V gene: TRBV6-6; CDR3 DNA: TGTGCCAGCCGGTTAGCCAAAAACATTCAGTACTTC; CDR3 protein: CASRLAKNIQYF
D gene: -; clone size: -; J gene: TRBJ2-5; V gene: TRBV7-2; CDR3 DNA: TGTGCCAGCAGCTTAAGGCGAAGCGGTCGCCAAGAGACCCAGTACTTC; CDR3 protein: CASSLRRSGRQETQYF
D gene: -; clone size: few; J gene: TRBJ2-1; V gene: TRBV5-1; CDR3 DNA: TGCGCCAGCAGCTTGACCGGACAGAACAATGAGCAGTTCTTC; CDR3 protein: CASSLTGQNNEQFF
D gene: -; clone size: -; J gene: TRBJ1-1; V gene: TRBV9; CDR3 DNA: TGTGCCAGCAGCGTCGGGACAAGAGGGATAGGAGCTTTCTTT; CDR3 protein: CASSVGTRGIGAFF
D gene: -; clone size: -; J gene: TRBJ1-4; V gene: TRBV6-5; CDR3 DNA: TGTGCCAGCAGCCGTCGGGGAACAACTAATGAAAAACTGTTTTTT; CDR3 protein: CASSRRGTTNEKLFF
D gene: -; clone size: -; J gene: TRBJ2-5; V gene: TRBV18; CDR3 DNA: TGTGCCAGCTCACCTCAAGAGACCCAGTACTTC; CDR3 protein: CASSPQETQYF
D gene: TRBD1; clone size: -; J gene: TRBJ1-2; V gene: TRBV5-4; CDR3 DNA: TGTGCCAGCAGCTTGGGTGGACAGGGCGCCACCTTC; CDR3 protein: CASSLGGQGATF
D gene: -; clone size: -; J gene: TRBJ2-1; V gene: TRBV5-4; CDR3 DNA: TGTGCCAGCAGCCCCAATCCGAGCGCCTACAATGAGCAGTTCTTC; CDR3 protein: CASSPNPSAYNEQFF
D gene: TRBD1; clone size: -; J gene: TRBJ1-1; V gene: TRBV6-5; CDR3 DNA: TGTGCCAGCAGTTACGGGGACAGACTGAACACTGAAGCTTTCTTT; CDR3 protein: CASSYGDRLNTEAFF
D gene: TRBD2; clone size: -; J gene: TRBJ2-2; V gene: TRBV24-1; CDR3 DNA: TGTGCCACCAGTGAGGGACTAGCGGTCGGGGAGCTGTTTTTT; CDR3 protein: CATSEGLAVGELFF
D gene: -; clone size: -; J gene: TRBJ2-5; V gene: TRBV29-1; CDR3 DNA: TGCAGCGTAGCATGGGGTCGGGAGACCCAGTACTTC; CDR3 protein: CSVAWGRETQYF
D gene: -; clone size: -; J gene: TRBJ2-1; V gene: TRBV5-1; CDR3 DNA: TGCGCCAGCAGCTTGTCGGCCCCCTACAATGAGCAGTTCTTC; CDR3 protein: CASSLSAPYNEQFF
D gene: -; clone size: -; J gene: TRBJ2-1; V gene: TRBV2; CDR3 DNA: TGTGCCATCGCCGGGACTGGGTACAATGAGCAGTTCTTC; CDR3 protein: CAIAGTGYNEQFF
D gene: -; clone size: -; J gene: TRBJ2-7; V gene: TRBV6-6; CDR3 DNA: TGTGCCAGCAGTTACTCAGGGAAGTTCAGCGAGCAGTACTTC; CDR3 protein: CASSYSGKFSEQYF
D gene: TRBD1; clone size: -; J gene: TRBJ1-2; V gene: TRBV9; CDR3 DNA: TGTGCCAGCAGCCCCACCGGACAGGGGTATGGCTACACCTTC; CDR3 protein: CASSPTGQGYGYTF
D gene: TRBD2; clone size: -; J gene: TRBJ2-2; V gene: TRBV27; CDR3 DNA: TGTGCCAGCAACCAGCGGGGGGGTGGAACCGGGGAGCTGTTTTTT; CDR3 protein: CASNQRGGGTGELFF
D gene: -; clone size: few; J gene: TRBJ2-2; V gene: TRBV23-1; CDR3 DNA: TGCGCCAGCAGTCAAACTATATCCCCCGGGGAGCTGTTTTTT; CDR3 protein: CASSQTISPGELFF
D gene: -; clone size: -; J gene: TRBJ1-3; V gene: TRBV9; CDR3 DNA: TGTGCCAGCAGCGTAGACCTGAGCTCTGGAAACACCATATATTTT; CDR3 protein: CASSVDLSSGNTIYF
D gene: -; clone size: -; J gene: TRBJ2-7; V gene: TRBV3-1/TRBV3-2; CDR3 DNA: TGTGCCAGCAGCCAAGTAAAGACTCCCACGGACCCCTACGAGCAGTACTTC; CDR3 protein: CASSQVKTPTDPYEQYF
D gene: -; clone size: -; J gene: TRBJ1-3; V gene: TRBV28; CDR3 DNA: TGTGCCAGCACCGAAGGACAGTCTGGAAACACCATATATTTT; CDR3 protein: CASTEGQSGNTIYF
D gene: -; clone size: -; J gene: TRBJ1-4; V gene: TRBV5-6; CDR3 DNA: TGTGCCAGCAGCTTGTGGGGGACTAATGAAAAACTGTTTTTT; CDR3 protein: CASSLWGTNEKLFF
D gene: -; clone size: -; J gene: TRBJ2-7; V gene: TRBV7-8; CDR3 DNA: TGTGCCAGCAGCCCACGGGTTTCCTACGAGCAGTACTTC; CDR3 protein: CASSPRVSYEQYF
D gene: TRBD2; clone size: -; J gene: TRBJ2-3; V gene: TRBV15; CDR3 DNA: TGTGCCACCAGCAGGGGCCCTAGCGGGAGGAATACGCAGTATTTT; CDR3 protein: CATSRGPSGRNTQYF
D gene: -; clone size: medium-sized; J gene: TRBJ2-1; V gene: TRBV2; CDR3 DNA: TGTGCCAGCAGTGGGGCTGGGAATGAGCAGTTCTTC; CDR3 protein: CASSGAGNEQFF
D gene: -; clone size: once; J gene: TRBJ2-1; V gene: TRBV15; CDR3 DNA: TGTGCCACCAGCAGTTTGGACAATGAGCAGTTCTTC; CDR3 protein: CATSSLDNEQFF
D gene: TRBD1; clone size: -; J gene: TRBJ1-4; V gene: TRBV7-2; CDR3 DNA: TGTGCCAGCAGCCCAGACAGGGAGGCTAATGAAAAACTGTTTTTT; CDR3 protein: CASSPDREANEKLFF
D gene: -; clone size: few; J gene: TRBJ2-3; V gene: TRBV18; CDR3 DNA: TGTGCCAGCTCACCACCTAGCACAGATACGCAGTATTTT; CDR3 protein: CASSPPSTDTQYF
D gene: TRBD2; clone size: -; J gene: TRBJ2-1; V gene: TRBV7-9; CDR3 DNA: TGTGCCAGCAGCCAACATGGGACTAGCGGCAATGAGCAGTTCTTC; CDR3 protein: CASSQHGTSGNEQFF
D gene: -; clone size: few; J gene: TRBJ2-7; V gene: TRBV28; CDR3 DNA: TGTGCCAGCAGTTTGGGGGTTCACTACGAGCAGTACTTC; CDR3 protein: CASSLGVHYEQYF
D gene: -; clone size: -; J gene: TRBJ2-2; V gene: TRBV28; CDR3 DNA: TGTGCCAGCAGTCCCCCGTGGGGAGCAGTAACCGGGGAGCTGTTTTTT; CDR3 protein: CASSPPWGAVTGELFF
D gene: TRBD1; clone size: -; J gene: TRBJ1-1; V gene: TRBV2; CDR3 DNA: TGTGCCAGCAGTTGGGACAGGATAGCTTTCTTT; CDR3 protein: CASSWDRIAFF
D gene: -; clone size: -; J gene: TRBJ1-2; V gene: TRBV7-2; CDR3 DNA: TGTGCCAGCAGCTCAGATCCAGGGAACTATGGCTACACCTTC; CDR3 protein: CASSSDPGNYGYTF
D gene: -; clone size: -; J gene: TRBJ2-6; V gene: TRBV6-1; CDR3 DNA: TGTGCCAGCAGTGAAGGGGGGTCTGGGGCCAACGTCCTGACTTTC; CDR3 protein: CASSEGGSGANVLTF
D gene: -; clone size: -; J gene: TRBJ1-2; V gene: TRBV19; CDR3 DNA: TGTGCCAGTAGGCAGACACTACGGGTCTATGGCTACACCTTC; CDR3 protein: CASRQTLRVYGYTF
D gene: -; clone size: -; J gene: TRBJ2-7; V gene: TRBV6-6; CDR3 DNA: TGTGCCAGCAGAATACAAGGACAGTCCTACGAGCAGTACTTC; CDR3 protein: CASRIQGQSYEQYF
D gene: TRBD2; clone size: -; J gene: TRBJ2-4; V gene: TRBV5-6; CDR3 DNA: TGTGCCAGCAGCTTAACTAGCGGGAGAGAGGTAGCCAAAAACATTCAGTACTTC; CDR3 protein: CASSLTSGREVAKNIQYF
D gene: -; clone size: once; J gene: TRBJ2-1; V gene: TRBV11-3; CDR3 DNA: TGTGCCAGCAGCCCTGGGAGCATTACGGGGGATGAGCAGTTCTTC; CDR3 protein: CASSPGSITGDEQFF
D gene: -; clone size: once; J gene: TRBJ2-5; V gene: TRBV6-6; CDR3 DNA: TGTGCCAGCAGTTCCACCGGGACTGGGGTTGGAGAGACCCAGTACTTC; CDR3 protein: CASSSTGTGVGETQYF
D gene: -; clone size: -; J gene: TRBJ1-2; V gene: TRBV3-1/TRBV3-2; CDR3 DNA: TGTGCCAGCAGCCAAGCTAACGCCTATGGCTACACCTTC; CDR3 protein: CASSQANAYGYTF
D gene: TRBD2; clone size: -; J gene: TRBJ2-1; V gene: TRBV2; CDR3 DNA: TGTGCCAGCATCTCCCTAGCGGGATGGAATGAGCAGTTCTTC; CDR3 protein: CASISLAGWNEQFF
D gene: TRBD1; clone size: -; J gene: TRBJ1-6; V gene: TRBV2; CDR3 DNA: TGTGCCAGCAGTGAAGGCCCGGGACAGTCAGATTCACCCCTCCACTTT; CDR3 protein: CASSEGPGQSDSPLHF
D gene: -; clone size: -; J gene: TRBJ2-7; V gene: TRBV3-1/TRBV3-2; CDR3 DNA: TGTGCCAGCAGCTTTCGCTACGAGCAGTACTTC; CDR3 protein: CASSFRYEQYF